The text below deals with one T cell receptor beta chain. This sample stems from a study of blood T cell repertoires in COVID-19. Study background: COVID-19 samples from acute and convalescent phases originated in the United States, Italy and Spain. The analysed material was cDNA or gDNA that came from T cells, B-cell-depleted T cells, or PBMCs.

V was pared by 6 bases and J by 5 bases, with 23 bases between. The CDR3 is made up of 16 amino acids. Germline loops: CDR1 SGHVT, CDR2 SQSDAQ. In the original workflow: Using reference gene primer amplification, nucleated cell counts were estimated. This table comes from immunoSEQ multiplex PCR, and its TCRdb copy is limited to in-frame clones, with some not included. That table gives V, J and clone size, and the DNA gave D and trimming. Of more than 200,000 clones listed, over 70% are singletons. Sequenced input: peripheral blood. The source of this sequence is a man aged 40-50 years with acute or convalescent COVID-19. This chain joins TRBV7-4 and TRBJ2-7, with TRBD2 as a possible D gene (6 bases). The CDR3: CASSYPSGTGSHEQYF. The CDR3, as DNA: TGTGCCAGCAGTTACCCCTCCGGGACTGGTAGTCACGAGCAGTACTTC.